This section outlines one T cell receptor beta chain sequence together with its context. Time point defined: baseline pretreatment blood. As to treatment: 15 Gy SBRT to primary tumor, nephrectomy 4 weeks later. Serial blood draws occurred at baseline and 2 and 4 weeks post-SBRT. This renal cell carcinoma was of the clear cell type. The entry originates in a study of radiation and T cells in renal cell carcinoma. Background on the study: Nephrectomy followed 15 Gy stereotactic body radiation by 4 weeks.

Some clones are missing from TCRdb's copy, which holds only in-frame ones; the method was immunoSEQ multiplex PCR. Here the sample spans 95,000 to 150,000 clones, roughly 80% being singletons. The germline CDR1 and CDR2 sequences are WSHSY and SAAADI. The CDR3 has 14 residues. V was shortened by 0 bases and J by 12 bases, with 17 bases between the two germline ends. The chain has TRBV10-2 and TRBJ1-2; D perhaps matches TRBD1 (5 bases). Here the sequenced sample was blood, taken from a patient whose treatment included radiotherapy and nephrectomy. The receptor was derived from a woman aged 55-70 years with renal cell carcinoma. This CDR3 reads CASSESGEKGKDTF. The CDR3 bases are TGCGCCAGCAGTGAGTCGGGAGAGAAGGGGAAGGACACCTTC.